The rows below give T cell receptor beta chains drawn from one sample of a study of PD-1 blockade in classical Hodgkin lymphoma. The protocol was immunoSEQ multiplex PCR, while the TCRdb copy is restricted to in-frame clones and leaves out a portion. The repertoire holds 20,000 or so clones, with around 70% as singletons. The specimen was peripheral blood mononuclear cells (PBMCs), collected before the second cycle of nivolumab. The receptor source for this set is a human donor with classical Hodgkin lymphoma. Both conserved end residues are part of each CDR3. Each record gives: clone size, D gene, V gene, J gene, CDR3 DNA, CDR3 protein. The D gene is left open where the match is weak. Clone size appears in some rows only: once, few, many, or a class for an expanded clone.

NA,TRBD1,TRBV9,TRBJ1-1,TGTGCCAGCAGCCCACCTCCCTGGGGGGACAGGGCCACTGAAGCTTTCTTT,CASSPPPWGDRATEAFF
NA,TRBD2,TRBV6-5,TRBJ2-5,TGTGCCAGCAGTTACTCGTCTAGCGGAGAGACCCAGTACTTC,CASSYSSSGETQYF
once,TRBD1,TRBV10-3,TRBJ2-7,TGTGCCATCAGTGAGTCGAGGAGGACAGGGGATCACGAGCAGTACTTC,CAISESRRTGDHEQYF
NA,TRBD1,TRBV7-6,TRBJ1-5,TGTGCCAGCAGCCGAGAGACAGGGGGCTATAGCAATCAGCCCCAGCATTTT,CASSRETGGYSNQPQHF
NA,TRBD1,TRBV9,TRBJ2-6,TGTGCCAGCAGCGTAGGACAGGGTGGGGCCAACGTCCTGACTTTC,CASSVGQGGANVLTF
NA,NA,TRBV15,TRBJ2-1,TGTGCCACGACCAGGGGTGGGAGGAATTACAATGAGCAGTTCTTC,CATTRGGRNYNEQFF
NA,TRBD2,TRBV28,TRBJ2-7,TGTGCCAGCAGTCCCCACCCGGGACTAGCGAACTCCTACGAGCAGTACTTC,CASSPHPGLANSYEQYF
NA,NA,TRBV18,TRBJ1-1,TGTGCCAGCTCAGCCCTTATGGACGGGATGAACACTGAAGCTTTCTTT,CASSALMDGMNTEAFF
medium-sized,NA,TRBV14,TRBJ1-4,TGTGCCAGCAGCCAAGATCCGGGCGGCAATGAAAAACTGTTTTTT,CASSQDPGGNEKLFF
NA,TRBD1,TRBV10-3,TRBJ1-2,TGTGCCATCAGGGGACAGGGTTATGGCTACACCTTC,CAIRGQGYGYTF
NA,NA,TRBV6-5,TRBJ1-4,TGTGCCAGCAGTTTGAGCCAGTCTAATGAAAAACTGTTTTTT,CASSLSQSNEKLFF
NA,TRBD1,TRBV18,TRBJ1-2,TGTGCCAGCTCAGAGACGACAGGGACGGCCTATGGCTACACCTTC,CASSETTGTAYGYTF
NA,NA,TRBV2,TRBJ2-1,TGTGCCCGCCGGGACTCTGCCTACAATGAGCAGTTCTTC,CARRDSAYNEQFF
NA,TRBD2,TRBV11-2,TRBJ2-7,TGTGCCAGCAGCTCCCTTGAGGGCAAGCGGGGGGCCTACGAGCAGTACTTC,CASSSLEGKRGAYEQYF
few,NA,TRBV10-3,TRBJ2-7,TGTGCCATCAGTGAGTCGGCTACCGAGCAGTACTTC,CAISESATEQYF
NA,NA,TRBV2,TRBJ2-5,TGTGCCAGCAGTGACATAGGAACATCCCAAGAGACCCAGTACTTC,CASSDIGTSQETQYF